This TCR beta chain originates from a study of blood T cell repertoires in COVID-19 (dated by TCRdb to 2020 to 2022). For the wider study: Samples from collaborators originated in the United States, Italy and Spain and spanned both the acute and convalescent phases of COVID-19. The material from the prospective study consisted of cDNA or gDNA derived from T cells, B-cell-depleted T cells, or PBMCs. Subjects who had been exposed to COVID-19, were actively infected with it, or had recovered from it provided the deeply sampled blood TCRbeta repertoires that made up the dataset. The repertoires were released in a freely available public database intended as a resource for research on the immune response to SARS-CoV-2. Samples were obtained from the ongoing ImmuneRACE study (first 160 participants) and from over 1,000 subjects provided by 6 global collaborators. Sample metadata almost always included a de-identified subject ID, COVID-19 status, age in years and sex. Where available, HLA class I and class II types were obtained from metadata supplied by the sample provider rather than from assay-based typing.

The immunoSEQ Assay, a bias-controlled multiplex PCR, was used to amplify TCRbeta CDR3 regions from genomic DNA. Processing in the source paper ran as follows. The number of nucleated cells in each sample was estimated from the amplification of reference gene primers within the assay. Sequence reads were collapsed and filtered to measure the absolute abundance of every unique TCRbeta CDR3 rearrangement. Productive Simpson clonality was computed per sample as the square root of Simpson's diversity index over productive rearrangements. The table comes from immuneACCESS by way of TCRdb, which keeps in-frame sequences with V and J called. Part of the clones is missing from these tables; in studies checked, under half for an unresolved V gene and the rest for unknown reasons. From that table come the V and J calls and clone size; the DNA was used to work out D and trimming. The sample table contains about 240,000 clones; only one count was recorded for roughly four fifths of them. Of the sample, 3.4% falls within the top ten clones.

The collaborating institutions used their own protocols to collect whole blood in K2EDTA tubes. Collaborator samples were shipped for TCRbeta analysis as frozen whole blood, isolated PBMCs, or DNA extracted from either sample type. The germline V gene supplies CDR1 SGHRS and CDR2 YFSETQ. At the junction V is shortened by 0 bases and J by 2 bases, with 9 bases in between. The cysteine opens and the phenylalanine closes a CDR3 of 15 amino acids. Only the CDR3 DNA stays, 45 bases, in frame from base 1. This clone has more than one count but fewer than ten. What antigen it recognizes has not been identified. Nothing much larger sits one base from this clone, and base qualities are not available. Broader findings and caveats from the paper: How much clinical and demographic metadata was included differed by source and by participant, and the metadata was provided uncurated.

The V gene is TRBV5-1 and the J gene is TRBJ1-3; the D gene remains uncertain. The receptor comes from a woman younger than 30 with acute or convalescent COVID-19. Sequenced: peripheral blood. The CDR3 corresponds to CASSLGIETGNTIYF. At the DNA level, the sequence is TGCGCCAGCAGCTTGGGAATTGAGACTGGAAACACCATATATTTT.